The clone carrying this TCR beta chain was recorded once. The source of the sample is a study of blood T cell repertoires in COVID-19. Under the authors' procedure: Estimation of nucleated cell counts relied on the amplification of reference gene primers. Here immunoSEQ multiplex PCR was the method, and the copy in TCRdb shows in-frame clones only, minus some. The V and J calls and clone size come from that table; D and trimming were worked out from the DNA. The sample includes about 51,000 clones, roughly 84% of them seen just once. CDR3 size: 14 residues. With 5 bases removed from V and 4 bases from J, the gap between germline ends came to 12 bases. CDR1 and CDR2 from the germline V gene are SGHRS and YFSETQ.

The sequenced sample was peripheral blood. The TCR was taken from a man aged 50 or older with acute or convalescent COVID-19. The chain employs TRBV5-1 and TRBJ1-4, with unresolved D. The CDR3 spells CASRERAGNEKLFF. CDR3 bases: TGCGCCAGCAGGGAGAGGGCCGGTAATGAAAAACTGTTTTTT.